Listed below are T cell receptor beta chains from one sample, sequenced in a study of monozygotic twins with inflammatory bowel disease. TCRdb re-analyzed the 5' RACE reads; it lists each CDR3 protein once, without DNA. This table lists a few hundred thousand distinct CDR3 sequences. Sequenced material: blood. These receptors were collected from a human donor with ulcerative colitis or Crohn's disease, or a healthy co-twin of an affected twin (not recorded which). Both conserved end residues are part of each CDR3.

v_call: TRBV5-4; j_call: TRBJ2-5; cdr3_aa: CASSLEQRGGQYF
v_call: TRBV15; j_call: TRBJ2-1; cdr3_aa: CATSRRGDAEQFF
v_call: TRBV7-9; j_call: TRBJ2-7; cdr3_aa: CASSPHRDRAYEQYF
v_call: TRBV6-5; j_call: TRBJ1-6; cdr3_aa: CASSYGQTSSYNSPLHF
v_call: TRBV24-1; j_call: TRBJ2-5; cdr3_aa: CATSDLKEYQETQYF
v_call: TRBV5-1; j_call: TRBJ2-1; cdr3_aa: CASSLETGAYNEQFF
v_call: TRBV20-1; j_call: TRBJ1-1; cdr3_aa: CSTSTQGPYTEAFF
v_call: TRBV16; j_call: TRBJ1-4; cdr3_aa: CASSHPGGPNEKLFF
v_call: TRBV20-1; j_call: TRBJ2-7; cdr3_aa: CSARPAAGKQYF
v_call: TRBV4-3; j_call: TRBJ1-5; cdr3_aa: CASSLLLAENQPQHF
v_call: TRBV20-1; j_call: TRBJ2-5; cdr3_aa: CSASSTGLAQETQYF
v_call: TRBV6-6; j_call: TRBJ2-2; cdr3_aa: CASSAQGIEELFF
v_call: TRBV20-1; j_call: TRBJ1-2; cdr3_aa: CSARGGQGYGYTF
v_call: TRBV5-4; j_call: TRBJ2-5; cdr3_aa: CASRKDRADSGTQYF
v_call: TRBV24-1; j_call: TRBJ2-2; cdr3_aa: CATSPERDTGELFF
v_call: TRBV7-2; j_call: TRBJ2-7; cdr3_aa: CASSLASGQGTYEQYF
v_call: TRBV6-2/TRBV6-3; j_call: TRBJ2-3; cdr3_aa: CAKTGRSDTQYF
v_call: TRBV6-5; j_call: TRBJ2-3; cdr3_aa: CASSYSNSPWAQYF
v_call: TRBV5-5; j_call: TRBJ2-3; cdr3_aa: CASIGTVSTDTQYF
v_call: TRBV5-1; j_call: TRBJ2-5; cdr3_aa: CASSFYRGRQETQYF
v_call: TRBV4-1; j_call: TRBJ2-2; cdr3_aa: CASSHSWGDTGELFF
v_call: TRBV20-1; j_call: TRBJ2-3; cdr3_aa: CSARDFLAGGDSSTDTQYF
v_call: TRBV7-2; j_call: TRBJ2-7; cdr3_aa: CASSPAGTVTYEQYF
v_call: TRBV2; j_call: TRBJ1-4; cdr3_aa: CASSGEAREKLFF
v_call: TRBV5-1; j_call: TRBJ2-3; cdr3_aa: CASSRPSGGSTDTQYF
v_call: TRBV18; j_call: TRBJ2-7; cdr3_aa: CASSLTRDSTYEQYF
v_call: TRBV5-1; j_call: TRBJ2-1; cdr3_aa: CASSTGESYNEQFF
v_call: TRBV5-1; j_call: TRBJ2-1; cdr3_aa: CASSYGTSGSYNEQFF
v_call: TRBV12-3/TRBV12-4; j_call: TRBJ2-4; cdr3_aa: CASSPPAEQGYIQYF
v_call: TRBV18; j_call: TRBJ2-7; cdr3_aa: CASSRGQGFYEQYF
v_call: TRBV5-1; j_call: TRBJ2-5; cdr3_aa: CASSLEVMKETQYF
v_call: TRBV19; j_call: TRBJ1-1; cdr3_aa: CASRNGPVNTEAFF
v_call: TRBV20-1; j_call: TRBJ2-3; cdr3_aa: CSARPTGNRADTQYF
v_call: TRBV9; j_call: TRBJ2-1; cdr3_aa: CASNPGGGAYNEQFF
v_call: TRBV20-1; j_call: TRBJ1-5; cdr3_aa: CSANPRGRGSNQPQHF
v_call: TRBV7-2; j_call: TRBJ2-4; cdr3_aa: CASSLEGSSAKNIQYF
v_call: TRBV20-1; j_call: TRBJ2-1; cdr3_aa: CSARPFSGVSSYNEQFF
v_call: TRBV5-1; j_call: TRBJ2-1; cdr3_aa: CASSLLSGGVDNEQFF
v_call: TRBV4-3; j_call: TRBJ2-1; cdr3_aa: CASSQEGTEGFGNEQFF
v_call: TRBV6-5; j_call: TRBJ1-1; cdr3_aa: CASSSGWLGAFF
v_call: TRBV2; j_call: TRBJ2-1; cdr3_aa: CASSDLDRGEYNEQFF
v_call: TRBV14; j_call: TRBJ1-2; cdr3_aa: CASSQGDRAGGRSYTF
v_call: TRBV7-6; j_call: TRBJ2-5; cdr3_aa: CASSLDRLQETQYF
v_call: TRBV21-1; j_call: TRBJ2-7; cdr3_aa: CASSRTGYLSYEQYF
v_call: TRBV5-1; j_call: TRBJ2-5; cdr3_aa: CASSLVYRGQETQYF
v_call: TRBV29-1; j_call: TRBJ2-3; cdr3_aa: CSVARGHRTDTQYF
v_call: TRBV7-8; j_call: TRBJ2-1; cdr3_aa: CASSLPVARGLLNEQFF
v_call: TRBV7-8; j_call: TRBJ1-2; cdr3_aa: CASSSKTLNGYTF
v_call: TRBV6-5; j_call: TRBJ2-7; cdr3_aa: CASSYRDRYEQYF
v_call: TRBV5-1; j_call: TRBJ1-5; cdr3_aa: CASSFRPGDRWDQPQHF
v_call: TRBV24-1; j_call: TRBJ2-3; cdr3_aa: CATSDLGTGGTDTQYF
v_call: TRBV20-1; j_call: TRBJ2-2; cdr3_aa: CSARDLLGLAGAGELFF
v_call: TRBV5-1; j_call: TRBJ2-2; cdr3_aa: CASSLIDPQAGELFF